The 20 T cell receptor beta chains given below trace back to one sample, sequenced in a study of cytomegalovirus exposure and HLA in healthy donors. The study ran its PCR with 60 Vbeta and 13 Jbeta primers. Clones were read by immunoSEQ multiplex PCR, and TCRdb kept only the in-frame ones, dropping some. The sample carries over 85,000 clones, 78% recorded once. Sequencing was carried out using PBMCs. The receptors come from a woman younger than 45 in good health and CMV-seronegative.

The chain recombines TRBV5-5 with TRBJ2-1; 7 nucleotides align to TRBD2. The V segment lost 5 bases and the J segment 5 bases; nucleotides outside the gene matches: 7. Germline V gene sequence: CDR1 SGHKS, CDR2 YYEKEE (reference sequence). CDR3 length equals 14 residues. The CDR3 DNA reads as TGTGCCAGCAGGCGGGACTATCCCAACAATGAGCAGTTCTTC. This translates into CASRRDYPNNEQFF.

The rearrangement uses TRBV4-2 and TRBJ1-3, with a tentative D call TRBD1 (5 bases). Trimming removed 0 bases from V and 0 bases from J, with 21 bases in between. Germline V gene sequence: CDR1 LGHNA, CDR2 YNFKEQ. This CDR3 spans 20 amino acids. The CDR3 sequence: CASSQDWGRAGSSSGNTIYF. The CDR3 region has the DNA TGTGCCAGCAGCCAAGATTGGGGGAGGGCAGGGTCGAGCTCTGGAAACACCATATATTTT.

The chain carries TRBV9 and TRBJ2-1; 12 bases match TRBD2. The V segment lost 0 bases and the J segment 8 bases; nucleotides outside the gene matches: 3. The CDR3 covers 15 residues. The germline CDR1 and CDR2 sequences are SGDLS and YYNGEE. The CDR3 here is CASSVGLAGVDEQFF. In DNA, the CDR3 is TGTGCCAGCAGCGTAGGACTAGCGGGAGTCGATGAGCAGTTCTTC.

This clone was seen a handful of times. The chain joins TRBV7-9 to TRBJ1-3; 8 bases agree with TRBD1. Germline V gene data show CDR1 as SEHNR and CDR2 as FQNEAQ (reference sequence). The V gene end was trimmed by 1 base and the J gene end by 5 bases; junction bases not matched to a gene: 4. The CDR3 totals 15 residues. CDR3 bases: TGTGCCAGCAGCTTAGGGACAGGGAACCGAAACACCATATATTTT. It encodes CASSLGTGNRNTIYF.

The chain links TRBV7-2 to TRBJ2-1; 14 bases are a match to TRBD2. Trimming removed 1 base from V and 6 bases from J; junction bases left unmatched: 5. This CDR3 has 17 amino acids. Per germline, CDR1 SGHTA and CDR2 FQGNSA. The CDR3 DNA is TGTGCCAGCAGCTTAGTTGGGACTAGCGGGAGTCTCAATGAGCAGTTCTTC. It specifies CASSLVGTSGSLNEQFF.

Of note for this clone: One end of the junction fails to match germline, which may point to a read error. J is TRBJ1-1 and V is TRBV13, with TRBD1 as a possible D gene (5 bases). The germline V gene encodes CDR1 PRHDT and CDR2 FYEKMQ (reference sequence). The CDR3 has 13 residues. The CDR3 here is CASSVGHGTEAFF. CDR3 DNA sequence: TGTGCCAGCAGCGTAGGACACGGGACTGAAGCTTTCTTT.

This rearrangement joins TRBV6-1 to TRBJ2-7, with TRBD1 matching 7 bases. V lost 8 bases to trimming and J lost 4 bases; unmatched junction nucleotides: 14. Looked up from germline, CDR1 is MNHNS and CDR2 is SASEGT. The CDR3 is 15 residues long. CDR3 sequence: CASQVTGYPEYEQYF. The CDR3 nucleotides read TGTGCCAGCCAGGTGACAGGGTACCCAGAGTACGAGCAGTACTTC.

This rearrangement joins TRBV14 to TRBJ1-1; 7 nucleotides agree with TRBD1. Germline loops: CDR1 SGHDN, CDR2 FVKESK. The CDR3 has 15 amino acids. After removal of 0 bases from V and 9 bases from J, the junction contained 10 bases not matched to a gene. The DNA for the CDR3 is TGTGCCAGCAGCCAAGAAAGGAAGTCAGGGGGAAAAGCTTTCTTT. This codes for CASSQERKSGGKAFF.

This clone was detected only a few times. The gene calls are TRBV7-6 and TRBJ2-5; the match to TRBD2 covers 10 bases. CDR3 length equals 16 residues. Looked up from germline, CDR1 is SGHVS and CDR2 is FNYEAQ. Unmatched junction bases numbered 7, after V lost 1 base and J lost 5 bases. The CDR3 sequence: CASSLVAGGNAETQYF. The CDR3 nucleotides read TGTGCCAGCAGCTTAGTAGCGGGGGGAAATGCGGAGACCCAGTACTTC.

The chain uses TRBV5-6 and TRBJ2-3, with D unclear. Trimming removed 3 bases from V and 2 bases from J, with 13 bases in between. The CDR3 spans 15 residues. Germline assignment: CDR1 SGHDT and CDR2 YYEEEE. The CDR3 reads CASSSQLSPTDTQYF. CDR3 coding DNA: TGTGCCAGCAGCTCCCAACTGAGCCCCACAGATACGCAGTATTTT.

On this clone itself: Additional DNA sequences in this sample encode the identical CDR3. V usage is TRBV4-3 and J usage is TRBJ2-1; D call uncertain. Germline V gene lookup returns CDR1 LGHNA and CDR2 YSLEER. Trimming removed 1 base at V and 2 bases at J, with 15 bases between. The CDR3 totals 17 residues. The CDR3 sequence: CASSQGSSAVPYNEQFF. The CDR3 region has the DNA TGCGCCAGCAGCCAAGGATCCAGCGCCGTACCCTACAATGAGCAGTTCTTC.

The V gene is TRBV15, the J gene TRBJ1-1; 7 nucleotides align to TRBD1. CDR3 length: 15 residues. Unmatched junction bases numbered 3, after V lost 1 base and J lost 1 base. Per germline, CDR1 LNHNV and CDR2 YYDKDF (reference sequence). CDR3 amino acids: CATSRARTGNTEAFF. DNA for the CDR3: TGTGCCACCAGCAGAGCCCGGACAGGGAACACTGAAGCTTTCTTT.

The chain employs TRBV4-3 and TRBJ2-2, with D maybe TRBD1 (7 bases). Trimming removed 0 bases at V and 4 bases at J, with 12 bases between. The CDR3 is made up of 16 amino acids. Germline CDR1 LGHNA, CDR2 YSLEER. In DNA form, the CDR3 reads TGCGCCAGCAGCCAAGATCGGGGGACAGCCACCGGGGAGCTGTTTTTT. Amino acid sequence: CASSQDRGTATGELFF.

The rearrangement links TRBV4-3 to TRBJ2-2; 11 positions match TRBD2. CDR3 size: 18 residues. Trimming took 4 bases from V and 6 from J; bases not matched to a gene: 13. Germline CDR1 and CDR2: LGHNA and YSLEER. CDR3 loop: CASSPEQPSGRIAGELFF. CDR3 coding DNA: TGCGCCAGCAGCCCCGAGCAGCCTAGCGGGAGGATTGCCGGGGAGCTGTTTTTT.

The rearrangement joins TRBV30 to TRBJ1-1, with D uncertain. V dropped 2 bases and J dropped 4 bases, with 5 bases sitting between them. CDR3 length: 11 residues. Per the germline V gene, CDR1 is GTSNPN and CDR2 is SVGIG (reference sequence). The CDR3 region is CAWSLGTEAFF. The DNA for the CDR3 is TGTGCCTGGAGTCTCGGCACTGAAGCTTTCTTT.

The rearrangement links TRBV11-3 to TRBJ1-1, with D perhaps matching TRBD1 (6 bases). Germline CDR1 SGHNT, CDR2 YENEEA. Trimming pared 5 bases from V and 3 bases from J, leaving 13 bases between. The CDR3 sequence is 14 residues long. CDR3 DNA: TGTGCCAGCAGCCTGGAGACAGGAGACACTGAAGCTTTCTTT. Its protein is CASSLETGDTEAFF.

This clone appeared once. The V call is TRBV7-9, the J call TRBJ2-5; 11 bases fit TRBD1. The CDR3 consists of 17 residues. V shed 4 bases and J 2 bases; nucleotides not matched to a gene: 9. Germline values: CDR1 SEHNR, CDR2 FQNEAQ (reference sequence). CDR3 sequence: CASSSWTGGDNQETQYF. In DNA form, the CDR3 reads TGTGCCAGCAGCTCGTGGACAGGGGGCGATAATCAAGAGACCCAGTACTTC. Full variable domain (rest looked up from reference TRBV7-9 and TRBJ2-5): DTGVSQNPRHKITKRGQNVTFRCDPISEHNRLYWYRQTLGQGPEFLTYFQNEAQLEKSRLLSDRFSAERPKGSFSTLEIQRTEQGDSAMYLCASSSWTGGDNQETQYFGPGTRLLVL.

The V call is TRBV30, the J call TRBJ1-5; D is uncertain. This CDR3 is built from 13 residues. Germline V gives CDR1 GTSNPN, CDR2 SVGIG (reference sequence). Trimming removed 3 bases from V and 0 bases from J, with 6 bases in between. CDR3 loop: CAWSLDSNQPQHF. The CDR3 DNA is TGTGCCTGGAGCTTAGATAGCAATCAGCCCCAGCATTTT. The full variable domain, completed using reference TRBV30 and TRBJ1-5, is SQTIHQWPATLVQPVGSPLSLECTVEGTSNPNLYWYRQAAGRGLQLLFYSVGIGQISSEVPQNLSASRPQDRQFILSSKKLLLSDSGFYLCAWSLDSNQPQHFGDGTRLSIL.

The V call is TRBV7-6, the J call TRBJ1-5; perhaps TRBD1 as D (5 bases). The CDR3 runs 13 residues. Germline assignment: CDR1 SGHVS and CDR2 FNYEAQ. Trimming removed 5 bases at V and 7 bases at J, with 12 bases between. The CDR3 region has the DNA TGTGCCAGCAGCCCAGGGCGGTCCCAGCCCCAGCATTTT. This codes for CASSPGRSQPQHF.

The CDR3 loop reads CASNRDSNQPQHF. The DNA for the CDR3 is TGTGCTAGTAACAGGGATAGCAATCAGCCCCAGCATTTT. The chain uses TRBV18 and TRBJ1-5, with D possibly matching TRBD1 (6 bases). The CDR3 has 13 residues. Germline CDR1 reads KGHSH; CDR2 reads LQKENI.